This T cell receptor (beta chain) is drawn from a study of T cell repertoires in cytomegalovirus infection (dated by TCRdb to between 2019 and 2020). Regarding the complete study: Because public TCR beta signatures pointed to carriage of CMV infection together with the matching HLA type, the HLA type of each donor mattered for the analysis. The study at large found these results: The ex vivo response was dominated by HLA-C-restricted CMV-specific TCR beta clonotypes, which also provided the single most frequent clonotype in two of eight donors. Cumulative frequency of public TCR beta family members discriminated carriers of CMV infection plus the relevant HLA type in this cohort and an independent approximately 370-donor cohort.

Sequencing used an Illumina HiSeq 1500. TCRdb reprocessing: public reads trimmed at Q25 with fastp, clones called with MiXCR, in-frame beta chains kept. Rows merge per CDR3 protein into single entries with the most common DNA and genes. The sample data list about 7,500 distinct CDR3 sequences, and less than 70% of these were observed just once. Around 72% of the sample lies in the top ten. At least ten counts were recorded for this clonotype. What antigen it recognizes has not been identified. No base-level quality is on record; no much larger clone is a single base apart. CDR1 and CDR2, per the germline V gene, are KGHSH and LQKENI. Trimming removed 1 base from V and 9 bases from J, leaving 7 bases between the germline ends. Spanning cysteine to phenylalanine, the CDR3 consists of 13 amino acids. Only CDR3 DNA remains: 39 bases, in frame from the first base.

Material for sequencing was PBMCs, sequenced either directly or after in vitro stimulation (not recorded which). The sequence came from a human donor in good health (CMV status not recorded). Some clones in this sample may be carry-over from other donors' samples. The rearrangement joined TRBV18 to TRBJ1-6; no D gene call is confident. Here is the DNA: TGTGCCAGCTCACCACTAGTGGGTTCACCCCTCCACTTT. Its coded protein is CASSPLVGSPLHF.